This TCR beta chain comes out of a study of cytomegalovirus exposure and HLA in healthy donors. Study-level points and caveats: A few of the chains that were CMV-associated were confirmed in vitro to be specific for CMV antigens. TCR beta V- and J-gene trimming was later associated with a missense DCLRE1C variant.

The donors were healthy bone marrow donors. The PCR was carried out with 60 Vbeta primers and 13 Jbeta primers. Source study methods: Counted up in a later analysis, unique TCR beta chains came to some 80 million, with around 9.9 million shared. Method: immunoSEQ multiplex PCR; TCRdb's copy keeps in-frame clones and lacks some. V, J and clone size are those of that table, while D and trimming were read from the DNA. Here the sample table reports some 39,000 clones. With 5 bases removed from V and 5 bases from J, the gap between germline ends came to 9 bases. The CDR3 runs to 12 residues. Per the germline V gene, CDR1 is SGHTA and CDR2 is FQGNSA. Of note for this clone: No antigen is known for it.

The sample taken for sequencing was PBMCs. The chain joins TRBV7-2 to TRBJ2-5; a weak D match, TRBD2 (5 bases). This TCR came from a woman aged 30 to 39 in good health and CMV-seropositive. In DNA form, the CDR3 reads TGTGCCAGCAGCCTGTGGAGGGAGACCCAGTACTTC. Encoded protein: CASSLWRETQYF.